The clone carrying this T cell receptor (beta chain) has a single count. No antigen is known for it. Method: immunoSEQ multiplex PCR; TCRdb's copy keeps in-frame clones and lacks some. The data contain about 49,000 clones, around 80% of them singletons. The data stem from a study of T cell responses to AZD1222 COVID-19 vaccine. Germline V gives CDR1 SGHDT, CDR2 YYEEEE. Trimming stripped 4 bases from V and 7 bases from J, with 17 bases between. This CDR3 has 14 amino acids. Findings of the study overall: Sampled repertoires all dated from after the peak T cell response. Researchers report vaccine-associated CD4 TCRs spanning spike, with dominance at 160-218 and 743-854. Donors were mostly white British, more females; clonal diversity possibly underestimated. Regions left unmutated in variants are reportedly the target of nearly half of spike-specific TCRs.

This chain links TRBV5-6 with TRBJ1-1, with D possibly TRBD1 on 5 matching bases. The sequencing used peripheral blood, collected on day 0 of MenACWY control vaccination. This receptor was identified in an adult in good health. The CDR3 is CASSLGGPGDEAFF. CDR3 nucleotide sequence: TGTGCCAGCAGCCTGGGGGGACCCGGGGATGAAGCTTTCTTT.